The source of this TCR beta chain is a study of T cells in Graves' hyperthyroidism and ophthalmopathy. This clonotype was counted many times. Amplification of TCR beta CDR3 regions used RNA as the template. A first-round RT-PCR of the TCR CDR3 used the HTBI primer set. MiXCR, applied by TCRdb to the multiplex PCR reads, yields one record per CDR3 protein. The sample shows roughly 520,000 distinct CDR3 sequences, around a quarter of them seen only once. Together with thyroid ultrasound, orbital computed tomography, serum thyroxine and TRAb, clinical symptoms were used for diagnoses. The V segment lost 6 bases and the J segment 4 bases; nucleotides outside the gene matches: 6. Germline V CDR1 and CDR2: DFQATT, SNEGSKA (reference sequence). CDR3 size: 14 residues.

This sequence was found in a woman in her twenties or thirties with Graves' ophthalmopathy. The sequenced sample was blood. The chain has TRBV20-1 and TRBJ2-5; TRBD2 aligns across 12 bases. The CDR3 DNA reads TGCAGTGCAGGGACTAGCGGGCCTCCAGAGACCCAGTACTTC. Protein sequence: CSAGTSGPPETQYF.